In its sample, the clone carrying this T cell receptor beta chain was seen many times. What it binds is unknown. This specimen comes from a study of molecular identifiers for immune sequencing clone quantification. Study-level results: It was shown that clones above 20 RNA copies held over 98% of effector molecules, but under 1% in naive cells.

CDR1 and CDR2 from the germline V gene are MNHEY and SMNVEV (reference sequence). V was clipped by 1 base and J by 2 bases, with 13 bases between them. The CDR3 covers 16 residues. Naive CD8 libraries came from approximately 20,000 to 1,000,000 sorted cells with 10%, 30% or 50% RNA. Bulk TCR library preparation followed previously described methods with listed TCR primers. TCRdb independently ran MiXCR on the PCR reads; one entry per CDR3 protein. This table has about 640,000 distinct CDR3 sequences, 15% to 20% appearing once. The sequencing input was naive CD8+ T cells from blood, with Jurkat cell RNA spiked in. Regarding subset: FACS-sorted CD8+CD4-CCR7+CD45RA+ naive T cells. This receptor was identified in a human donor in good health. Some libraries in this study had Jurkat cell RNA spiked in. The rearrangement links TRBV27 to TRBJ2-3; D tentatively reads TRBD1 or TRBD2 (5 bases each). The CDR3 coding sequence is TGTGCCAGCAGTTTATACGGGGCCAGAGCCACAGATACGCAGTATTTT. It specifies CASSLYGARATDTQYF.